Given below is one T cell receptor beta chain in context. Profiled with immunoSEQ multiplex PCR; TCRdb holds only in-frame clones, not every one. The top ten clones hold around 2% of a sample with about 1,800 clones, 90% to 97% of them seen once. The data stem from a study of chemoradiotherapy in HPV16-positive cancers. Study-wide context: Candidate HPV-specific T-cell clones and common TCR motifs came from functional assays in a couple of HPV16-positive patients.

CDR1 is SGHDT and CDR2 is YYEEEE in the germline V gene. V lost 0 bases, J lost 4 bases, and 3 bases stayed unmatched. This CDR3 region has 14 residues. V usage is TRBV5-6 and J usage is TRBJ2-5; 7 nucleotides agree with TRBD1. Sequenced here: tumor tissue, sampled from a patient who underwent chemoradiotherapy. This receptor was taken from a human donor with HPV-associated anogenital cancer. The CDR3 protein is CASSLGQGGETQYF. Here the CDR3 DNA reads TGTGCCAGCAGCTTGGGACAGGGTGGAGAGACCCAGTACTTC.